Presented here are 32 T cell receptor beta chains from one specimen sequenced in a study of OX40 agonist ivuxolimab in advanced cancers. The method was immunoSEQ multiplex PCR; TCRdb's version includes in-frame clones alone and lacks a portion of them. The table has 55,000 to 80,000 clones, 65% to 85% seen once; the top ten hold 0.9% to 1.1%. This specimen consisted of CD4+ or CD8+ T cells sorted from blood, obtained in a trial of the OX40 agonist ivuxolimab. The receptor set was obtained from an adult with an advanced solid tumor such as melanoma, head and neck, liver or kidney cancer.

The chain combines TRBV10-3 with TRBJ1-1; D is undetermined. Germline lookup yields CDR1 ENHRY and CDR2 SYGVKD. The V and J ends lost 2 bases and 4 bases respectively, with 14 bases between them. The CDR3 runs to 15 residues. This CDR3 is CAISEHKEPSTEAFF. The CDR3 region has the DNA TGTGCCATCAGTGAGCATAAAGAGCCAAGCACTGAAGCTTTCTTT.

The chain has TRBV10-3 and TRBJ2-7; 8 bases agree with TRBD1. This CDR3 has 13 amino acids. The germline V gene encodes CDR1 ENHRY and CDR2 SYGVKD. V dropped 6 bases and J dropped 3; count of bases not matched to a gene: 4. The CDR3 DNA sequence: TGTGCCATCAGCCGGACAGGGTTCTACGAGCAGTACTTC. This gives the protein CAISRTGFYEQYF.

The CDR3 sequence: CASSVRGRSPLHF. The CDR3 DNA reads as TGCGCCAGCAGCGTCAGGGGCCGCTCACCCCTCCACTTT. The gene calls are TRBV5-1 and TRBJ1-6; TRBD1 might be the D (6 bases). CDR3 length equals 13 residues. Trimming pared 4 bases from V and 10 bases from J, leaving 12 bases between. The germline gives CDR1 SGHRS, CDR2 YFSETQ.

In this sample, this clone turned up a few times. The V and J genes are TRBV5-1 and TRBJ1-3, with D perhaps TRBD1 (5 bases). V dropped 0 bases and J dropped 0 bases, with 13 bases sitting between them. There are 17 residues in the CDR3. In germline, CDR1 is SGHRS, CDR2 YFSETQ. The CDR3 bases are TGCGCCAGCAGCTTGGGGGGACGGATCAACTCTGGAAACACCATATATTTT. Protein sequence: CASSLGGRINSGNTIYF.

The chain recombines TRBV2 with TRBJ1-5; TRBD1 aligns across 8 bases. Trimming cost V 7 bases and J 7 bases; bases outside gene matches: 12. Germline V gene data show CDR1 as SNHLY and CDR2 as FYNNEI. This CDR3 has 15 residues. In nucleotides, the CDR3 is TGTGCCAGCAAGAACGGACAGGGAAACGTCCAGCCCCAGCATTTT. Protein sequence: CASKNGQGNVQPQHF.

The J gene is TRBJ2-1, the V gene TRBV4-1; 7 bases agree with TRBD1. The CDR3 extends over 17 amino acids. CDR1 is MGHRA and CDR2 is YSYEKL in the germline V gene. The ends lost 2 bases at V and 7 bases at J; junction bases unmatched: 14. Here the CDR3 DNA reads TGCGCCAGCAGCCAATGGGGGAGTTCGACAGGGAGAAATGAGCAGTTCTTC. Its translation is CASSQWGSSTGRNEQFF.

This chain joins TRBV6-6 and TRBJ2-1, with 8 bases identical to TRBD2. The V gene end was trimmed by 6 bases and the J gene end by 4 bases; junction bases not matched to a gene: 5. The CDR3 is made up of 14 amino acids. Germline V gene lookup returns CDR1 MNHNY and CDR2 SVGAGI (reference sequence). The CDR3 DNA reads TGTGCCAGCAGGGACGGGGGGGAATACAATGAGCAGTTCTTC. This gives the protein CASRDGGEYNEQFF.

This clone has just a few counts. The V gene is TRBV7-9, the J gene TRBJ2-1, with D hard to call. Germline V CDR1 and CDR2: SEHNR, FQNEAQ (reference sequence). V lost 3 bases, J lost 0 bases, and 0 bases lay in between. The CDR3 totals 12 residues. CDR3 DNA: TGTGCCAGCAGCTTCTCCTACAATGAGCAGTTCTTC. Translating gives CASSFSYNEQFF.

The V and J genes are TRBV6-1 and TRBJ1-5, with D uncertain. The V gene lost 2 bases and the J gene lost 7 bases, with 9 bases spanning the gap. The CDR3 consists of 13 residues. The germline CDR1 and CDR2 sequences are MNHNS and SASEGT. CDR3: CASSETVRQPQHF. The CDR3 DNA follows: TGTGCCAGCAGTGAAACTGTTAGGCAGCCCCAGCATTTT.

This sequence joins TRBV6-6 and TRBJ2-2; D remains ambiguous. Germline CDR1 MNHNY, CDR2 SVGAGI (reference sequence). There are 13 residues in the CDR3. Trimming removed 6 bases from V and 8 bases from J, with 13 bases in between. The CDR3 DNA follows: TGTGCCAGCAGCCAACTTTCCGGGGGGGAGCTGTTTTTT. Amino acids: CASSQLSGGELFF.

The V and J genes are TRBV5-1 and TRBJ1-3; D unclear. Looked up from germline, CDR1 is SGHRS and CDR2 is YFSETQ. The V end was cut by 2 bases, the J end by 4 bases, with 16 bases between. The CDR3 totals 16 residues. The CDR3 DNA reads as TGCGCCAGCAGCTTCGGACTAACTCCGATGGGAAACACCATATATTTT. It translates to CASSFGLTPMGNTIYF.

The rearrangement links TRBV4-1 to TRBJ1-6; weak D call: TRBD1 (5 bases). Germline assignment: CDR1 MGHRA and CDR2 YSYEKL. V lost 0 bases to trimming and J lost 6 bases, with 9 bases between them. This CDR3 contains 15 residues. CDR3 sequence (DNA): TGCGCCAGCAGCCAAGAGGGGGGGGTTAATTCACCCCTCCACTTT. This codes for CASSQEGGVNSPLHF.

This clone was counted a single time. The chain carries TRBV25-1 and TRBJ1-6; tentatively, D is TRBD1 (5 bases). The V and J ends lost 1 base and 6 bases respectively, with 10 bases between them. The CDR3 loop spans 15 amino acids. Looked up from germline, CDR1 is MGHDK and CDR2 is SYGVNS. The CDR3 loop is CASSEWQGLNSPLHF. CDR3 bases: TGTGCCAGCAGTGAATGGCAGGGTCTTAATTCACCCCTCCACTTT.

The chain couples TRBV4-1 to TRBJ2-7; D is possibly TRBD1 or TRBD2 (7 bases each). CDR3 length: 15 residues. The germline gives CDR1 MGHRA, CDR2 YSYEKL. Trimming shortened V by 3 bases and J by 2 bases, and 14 bases separated the two germline ends. The DNA of the CDR3 is TGCGCCAGCAGCCAGGGGGGGACAGCTACCTACGAGCAGTACTTC. It codes for CASSQGGTATYEQYF.

The table lists this clone with a count of one. This chain connects TRBV4-3 to TRBJ1-1; D is ambiguous. The germline V and J ends were trimmed by 0 bases and 6 bases, with 5 bases remaining between them. The germline V gene encodes CDR1 LGHNA and CDR2 YSLEER. The CDR3 is 12 amino acids. The CDR3 protein is CASSQDRSEAFF. The CDR3 DNA reads TGCGCCAGCAGCCAAGATAGATCTGAAGCTTTCTTT.

The chain combines TRBV7-9 with TRBJ1-4; maybe TRBD1 (6 bases). The CDR3 is 14 residues long. Trimming took off 5 bases at V and 6 bases at J, with 13 bases between the two ends. Germline V gene sequence: CDR1 SEHNR, CDR2 FQNEAQ (reference sequence). This CDR3 is CASSTRGEHEKLFF. The CDR3 nucleotides are TGTGCCAGCAGCACCAGGGGTGAGCATGAAAAACTGTTTTTT.

The rearrangement links TRBV9 to TRBJ2-1; TRBD2 aligns across 9 bases. V dropped 4 bases and J dropped 7; count of bases not matched to a gene: 9. Per the germline V gene, CDR1 is SGDLS and CDR2 is YYNGEE. This CDR3 contains 15 residues. In DNA, the CDR3 is TGTGCCAGCAGCACACCGACTAGCGGTAGAAATGAGCAGTTCTTC. Protein sequence: CASSTPTSGRNEQFF.

The V call is TRBV29-1, the J call TRBJ2-5; 7 nucleotides align to TRBD1. This CDR3 has 12 amino acids. Losses at the gene ends were 4 bases for V and 1 base for J; bases not matched to a gene: 0. Germline-derived CDR1 and CDR2 are SQVTM and ANQGSEA. CDR3 residues: CSVGDSQETQYF. CDR3 sequence (DNA): TGCAGCGTTGGGGACAGCCAAGAGACCCAGTACTTC.

The chain uses TRBV4-2 and TRBJ1-3; D is uncertain. V dropped 0 bases and J dropped 0 bases, with 9 bases sitting between them. CDR1 is LGHNA, CDR2 YNFKEQ, per germline. CDR3 size: 16 residues. CDR3 amino acids: CASSQDRAASGNTIYF. The CDR3 coding sequence is TGTGCCAGCAGCCAAGATCGAGCGGCCTCTGGAAACACCATATATTTT.

The chain is built from TRBV6-5 and TRBJ1-1; 7 nucleotides align to TRBD1. The CDR3 has 16 residues. V lost 4 bases, J lost 0 bases, and 8 bases stayed unmatched. Germline loops: CDR1 MNHEY, CDR2 SVGAGI. The CDR3 DNA follows: TGTGCCAGCAGTTCCTTGGGGGGACAGCTGAACACTGAAGCTTTCTTT. Translated, it gives CASSSLGGQLNTEAFF.

The chain recombines TRBV19 with TRBJ1-1; 7 positions agree with TRBD1. CDR3 length equals 18 residues. CDR1 is LNHDA, CDR2 SQIVND, per germline (reference sequence). J gave up 1 base and V 3 bases, and 14 bases lay outside the gene matches. The DNA of the CDR3 is TGTGCCAGTAGTATTCTTAATGGTCCAGGGGGTAAGAACACTGAAGCTTTCTTT. Its translation is CASSILNGPGGKNTEAFF.

The rearrangement links TRBV5-1 to TRBJ2-5; D is possibly TRBD1 (5 bases). CDR1 SGHRS and CDR2 YFSETQ come from the germline V gene. CDR3 size: 15 residues. The germline V and J ends were trimmed by 0 bases and 2 bases, with 11 bases remaining between them. The CDR3 sequence is CASSLEGSRQETQYF. As DNA, the CDR3 is TGCGCCAGCAGCTTGGAGGGGTCTCGGCAAGAGACCCAGTACTTC.

In its sample, this clone was seen once. The V call is TRBV4-1, the J call TRBJ2-5, with TRBD1 matching 9 bases. CDR1 MGHRA and CDR2 YSYEKL come from the germline V gene. This CDR3 spans 16 amino acids. The V segment lost 3 bases and the J segment 0 bases; nucleotides outside the gene matches: 5. The CDR3 sequence: CASSQAGTGYQETQYF. For the CDR3, the DNA is TGCGCCAGCAGCCAGGCCGGGACAGGGTACCAAGAGACCCAGTACTTC.

The chain uses TRBV19 and TRBJ1-5; 11 bases agree with TRBD1. Unmatched junction bases numbered 4, after V lost 5 bases and J lost 4 bases. CDR3 length: 15 amino acids. Looked up from germline, CDR1 is LNHDA and CDR2 is SQIVND (reference sequence). Here the CDR3 reads CASSPRDRGNQPQHF. In nucleotides, the CDR3 is TGTGCCAGTAGTCCCCGGGACAGGGGGAATCAGCCCCAGCATTTT.

Worth noting for this clone: Other nucleotide sequences from this sample produce the same CDR3. This chain links TRBV7-2 with TRBJ1-1; D uncertain. The CDR3 is 11 amino acids. The ends were cut back, 3 bases at V and 4 bases at J, with 3 bases in the middle. CDR1 and CDR2 (germline): SGHTA, FQGNSA. The CDR3, as DNA: TGTGCCAGCAGCTTGGGCACTGAAGCTTTCTTT. This sequence encodes CASSLGTEAFF. Full variable domain (outside the CDR3, taken from reference TRBV7-2 and TRBJ1-1): GAGVSQSPSNKVTEKGKDVELRCDPISGHTALYWYRQSLGQGLEFLIYFQGNSAPDKSGLPSDRFSAERTGGSVSTLTIQRTQQEDSAVYLCASSLGTEAFFGQGTRLTVV.

V is TRBV7-9 and J is TRBJ2-7; no clear D gene. The CDR3 runs to 12 residues. From germline, CDR1 is SEHNR and CDR2 FQNEAQ (reference sequence). Trimming took 2 bases from V and 4 from J, leaving 6 bases between them. The CDR3 bases are TGTGCCAGCAGCTTACAGGTTTACGAGCAGTACTTC. Translating it yields CASSLQVYEQYF. Supplemented by reference TRBV7-9 and TRBJ2-7, the full variable domain reads DTGVSQNPRHKITKRGQNVTFRCDPISEHNRLYWYRQTLGQGPEFLTYFQNEAQLEKSRLLSDRFSAERPKGSFSTLEIQRTEQGDSAMYLCASSLQVYEQYFGPGTRLTVT.

This clone came up a few times. V gene TRBV10-2 combines with J gene TRBJ1-1; D might be TRBD1 (6 bases). V was clipped by 6 bases and J by 4 bases, with 9 bases between them. The length of the CDR3 is 12 residues. Germline CDR1 is WSHSY and CDR2 is SAAADI. The chain's CDR3 is CASRDSSTEAFF. CDR3 sequence (DNA): TGCGCCAGCAGGGACAGCTCCACTGAAGCTTTCTTT.

The rearrangement links TRBV4-2 to TRBJ2-5, with a possible D match to TRBD2 (6 bases). CDR3 size: 15 residues. Germline V lookup: CDR1 LGHNA, CDR2 YNFKEQ. Trimming removed 0 bases from V and 4 bases from J, with 12 bases in between. In nucleotides, the CDR3 is TGTGCCAGCAGCCAAGACGAGACTAGGGGAGAGACCCAGTACTTC. Residues: CASSQDETRGETQYF.

This chain joins TRBV7-3 and TRBJ2-1, with TRBD2 matching 8 bases. V gave up 2 bases and J gave up 13 bases; unmatched junction bases: 10. Germline V CDR1 and CDR2: SGHTA, FQGTGA. The CDR3 is 14 residues long. The CDR3 DNA reads TGTGCCAGCAGCTTAGGGGCCGGCGGGAGGTTTCAGTTCTTC. As protein: CASSLGAGGRFQFF.

V and J are TRBV6-1 and TRBJ2-7; D might be TRBD1 (5 bases). The CDR3 totals 14 residues. The ends were cut back, 4 bases at V and 1 base at J, with 11 bases in the middle. Germline values: CDR1 MNHNS, CDR2 SASEGT. Here the CDR3 reads CASSAGQTSYEQYF. CDR3 nucleotides: TGTGCCAGCAGTGCTGGACAAACTTCCTACGAGCAGTACTTC.

The rearrangement uses TRBV27 and TRBJ1-1; D uncertain. This CDR3 is 13 amino acids long. Per the germline V gene, CDR1 is MNHEY and CDR2 is SMNVEV (reference sequence). V was shortened by 5 bases and J by 4 bases, with 11 bases between the two germline ends. CDR3 in DNA: TGTGCCAGCAGTACCTCCAAAGCCACTGAAGCTTTCTTT. It translates to CASSTSKATEAFF.

The J gene is TRBJ1-6, the V gene TRBV30, with 10 bases lining up with TRBD1. Germline CDR1 and CDR2: GTSNPN and SVGIG (reference sequence). V shed 6 bases, J shed 6 bases, and the junction held 8 bases outside the gene matches. The length of the CDR3 is 15 residues. The CDR3 region has the DNA TGTGCCTGCACTCCCGGGACAGGGGTTAATTCACCCCTCCACTTT. Its translation: CACTPGTGVNSPLHF.